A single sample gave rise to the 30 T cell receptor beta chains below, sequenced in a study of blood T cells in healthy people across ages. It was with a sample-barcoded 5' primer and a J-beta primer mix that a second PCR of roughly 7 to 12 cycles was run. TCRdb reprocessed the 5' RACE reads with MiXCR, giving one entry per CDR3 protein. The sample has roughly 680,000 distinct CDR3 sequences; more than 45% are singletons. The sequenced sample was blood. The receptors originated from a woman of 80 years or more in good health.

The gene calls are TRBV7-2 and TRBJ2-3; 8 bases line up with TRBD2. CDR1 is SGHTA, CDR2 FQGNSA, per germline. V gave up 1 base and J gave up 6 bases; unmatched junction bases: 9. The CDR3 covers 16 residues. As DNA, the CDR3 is TGTGCCAGCAGCTTAGGAGGGGTAGCGGGAATCGATACGCAGTATTTT. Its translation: CASSLGGVAGIDTQYF.

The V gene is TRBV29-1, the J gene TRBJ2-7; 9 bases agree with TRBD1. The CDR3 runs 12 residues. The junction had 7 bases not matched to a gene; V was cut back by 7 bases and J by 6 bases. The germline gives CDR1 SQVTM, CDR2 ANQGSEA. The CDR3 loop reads CSAGQGMGEQYF. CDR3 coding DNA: TGCAGCGCGGGACAGGGAATGGGCGAGCAGTACTTC.

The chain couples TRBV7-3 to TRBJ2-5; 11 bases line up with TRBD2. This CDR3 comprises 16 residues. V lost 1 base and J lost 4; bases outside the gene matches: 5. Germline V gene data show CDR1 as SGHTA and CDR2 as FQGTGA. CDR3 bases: TGTGCCAGCAGCTTAAGTGTAGCGGGGGGGCGAGAGACCCAGTACTTC. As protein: CASSLSVAGGRETQYF.

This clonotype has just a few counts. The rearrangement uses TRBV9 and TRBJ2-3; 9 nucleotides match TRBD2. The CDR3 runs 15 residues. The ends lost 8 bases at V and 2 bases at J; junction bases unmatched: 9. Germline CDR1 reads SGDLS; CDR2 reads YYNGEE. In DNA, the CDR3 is TGTGCCAGGGCCGCCCAGCGGGGGGTCACAGATACGCAGTATTTT. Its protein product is CARAAQRGVTDTQYF.

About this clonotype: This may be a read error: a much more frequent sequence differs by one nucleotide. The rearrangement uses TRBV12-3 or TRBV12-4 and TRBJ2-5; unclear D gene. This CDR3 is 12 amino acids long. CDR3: CAGSFIQETQYF. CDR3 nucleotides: TGTGCCGGCAGCTTCATTCAAGAGACCCAGTACTTC.

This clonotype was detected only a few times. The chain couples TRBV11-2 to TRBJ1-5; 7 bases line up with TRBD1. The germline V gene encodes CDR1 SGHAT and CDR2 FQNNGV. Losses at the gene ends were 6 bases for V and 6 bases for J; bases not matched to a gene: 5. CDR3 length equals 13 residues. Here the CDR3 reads CASSRRDSQPQHF. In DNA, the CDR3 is TGTGCCAGCAGTAGACGGGACAGTCAGCCCCAGCATTTT.

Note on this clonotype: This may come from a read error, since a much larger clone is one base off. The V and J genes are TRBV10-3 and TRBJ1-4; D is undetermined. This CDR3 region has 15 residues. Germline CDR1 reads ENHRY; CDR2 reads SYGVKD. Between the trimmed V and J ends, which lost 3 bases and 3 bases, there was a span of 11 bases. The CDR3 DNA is TGTGCCATCAGTGACGGGGAATCAGCTAATGAAAAACTGTTTTTT. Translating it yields CAISDGESANEKLFF.

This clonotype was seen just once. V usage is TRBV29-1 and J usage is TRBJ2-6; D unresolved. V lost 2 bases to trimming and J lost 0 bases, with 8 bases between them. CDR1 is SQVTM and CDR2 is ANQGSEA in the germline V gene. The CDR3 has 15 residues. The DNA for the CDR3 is TGCAGCGTTGAATCTACCGACTCTGGGGCCAACGTCCTGACTTTC. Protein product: CSVESTDSGANVLTF.

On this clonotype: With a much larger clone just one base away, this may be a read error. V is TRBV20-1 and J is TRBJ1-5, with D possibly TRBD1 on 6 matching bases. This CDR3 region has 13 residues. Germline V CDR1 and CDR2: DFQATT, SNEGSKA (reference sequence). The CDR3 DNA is TGCAGTGCTAGGGGACAACTGAATCCGCCCCAGCATTTT. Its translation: CSARGQLNPPQHF.

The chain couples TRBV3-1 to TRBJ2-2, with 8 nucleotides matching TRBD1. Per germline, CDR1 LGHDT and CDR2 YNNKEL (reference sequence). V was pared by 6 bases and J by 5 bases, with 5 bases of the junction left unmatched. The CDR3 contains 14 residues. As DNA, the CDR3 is TGTGCCAGCAGACGAGACAGGGGTACCGGGGAGCTGTTTTTT. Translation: CASRRDRGTGELFF.

The CDR3 spells CASSELAGGLNEQYF. The CDR3 coding sequence is TGCGCCAGCAGCGAACTAGCGGGAGGGCTGAACGAGCAGTACTTC. J is TRBJ2-4 and V is TRBV5-1; TRBD2 aligns across 13 bases. The J call may be mistaken, given a closer DNA end match to TRBJ2-7. The CDR3 consists of 15 residues. Germline loops: CDR1 SGHRS, CDR2 YFSETQ.

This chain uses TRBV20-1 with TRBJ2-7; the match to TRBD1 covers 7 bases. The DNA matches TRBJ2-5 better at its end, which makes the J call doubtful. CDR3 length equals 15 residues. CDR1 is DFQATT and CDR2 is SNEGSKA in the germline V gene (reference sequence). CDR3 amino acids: CSANEQGRPTETQYF. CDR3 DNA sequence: TGCAGTGCTAACGAACAGGGGCGGCCCACAGAGACCCAGTACTTC.

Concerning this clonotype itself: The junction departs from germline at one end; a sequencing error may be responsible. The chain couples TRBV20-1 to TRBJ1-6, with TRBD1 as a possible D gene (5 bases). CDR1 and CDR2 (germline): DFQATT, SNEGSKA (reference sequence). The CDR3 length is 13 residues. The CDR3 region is CSAKGTANSSLHF. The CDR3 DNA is TGCAGTGCGAAAGGGACGGCAAATTCATCCCTCCACTTT.

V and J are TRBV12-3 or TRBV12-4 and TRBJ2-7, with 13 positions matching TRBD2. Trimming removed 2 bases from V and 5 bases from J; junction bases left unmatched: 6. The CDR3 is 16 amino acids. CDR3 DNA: TGTGCCAGCAGTTTACTTACTAGCGGGAGGGACCACGAGCAGTACTTC. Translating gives CASSLLTSGRDHEQYF.

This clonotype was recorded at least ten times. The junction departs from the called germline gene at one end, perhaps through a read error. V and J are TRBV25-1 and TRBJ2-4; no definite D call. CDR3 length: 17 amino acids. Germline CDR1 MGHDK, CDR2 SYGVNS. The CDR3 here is CASRELQLAPAKNIQYF. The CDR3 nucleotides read TGTGCCAGCAGGGAATTACAGCTGGCTCCAGCCAAAAACATTCAGTACTTC. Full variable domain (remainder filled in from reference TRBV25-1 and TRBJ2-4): EADIYQTPRYLVIGTGKKITLECSQTMGHDKMYWYQQDPGMELHLIHYSYGVNSTEKGDLSSESTVSRIRTEHFPLTLESARPSHTSQYLCASRELQLAPAKNIQYFGAGTRLSVL.

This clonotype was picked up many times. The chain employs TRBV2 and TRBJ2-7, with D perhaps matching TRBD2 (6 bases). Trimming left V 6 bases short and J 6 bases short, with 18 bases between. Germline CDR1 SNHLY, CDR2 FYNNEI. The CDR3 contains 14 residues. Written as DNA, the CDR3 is TGTGCCAGCAGGGGGGATAGCGGAGCCTCCGAGCAGTACTTC. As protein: CASRGDSGASEQYF.

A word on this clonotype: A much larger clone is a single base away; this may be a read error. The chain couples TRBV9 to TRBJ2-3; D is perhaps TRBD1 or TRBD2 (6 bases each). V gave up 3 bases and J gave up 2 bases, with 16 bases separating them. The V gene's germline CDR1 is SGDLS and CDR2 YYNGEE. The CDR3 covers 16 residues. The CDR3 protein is CASSASFGGHTDTQYF. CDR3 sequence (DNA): TGTGCCAGCAGCGCGAGTTTCGGGGGACACACAGATACGCAGTATTTT.

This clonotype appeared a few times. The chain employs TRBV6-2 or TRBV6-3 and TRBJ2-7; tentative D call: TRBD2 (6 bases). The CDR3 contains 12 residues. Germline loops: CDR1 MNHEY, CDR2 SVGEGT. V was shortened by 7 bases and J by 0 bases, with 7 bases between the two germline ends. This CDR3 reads CASMGLSYEQYF. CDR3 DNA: TGTGCCAGCATGGGACTCTCCTACGAGCAGTACTTC.

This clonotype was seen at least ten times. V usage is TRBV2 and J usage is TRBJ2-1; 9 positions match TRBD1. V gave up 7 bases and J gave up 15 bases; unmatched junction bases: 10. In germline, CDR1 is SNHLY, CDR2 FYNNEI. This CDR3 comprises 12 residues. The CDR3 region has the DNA TGTGCCAGCACCCTGGACAGGGGTGAGAGGTTCTTC. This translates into CASTLDRGERFF.

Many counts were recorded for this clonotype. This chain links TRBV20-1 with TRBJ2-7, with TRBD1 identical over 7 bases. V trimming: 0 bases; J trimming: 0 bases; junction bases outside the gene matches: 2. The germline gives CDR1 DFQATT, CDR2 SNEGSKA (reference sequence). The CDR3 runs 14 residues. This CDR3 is CSARETGSSYEQYF. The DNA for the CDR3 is TGCAGTGCTAGAGAGACAGGGAGCTCCTACGAGCAGTACTTC.

The DNA of the CDR3 is TGTGCCAGCAGCTTAGTGGGTGGGACAGGGCCACAAGAGACCCAGTACTTC. This encodes CASSLVGGTGPQETQYF. The chain carries TRBV7-2 and TRBJ2-7; 9 nucleotides align to TRBD1. The J call is uncertain, as TRBJ2-5 better fits the DNA end. The V gene's germline CDR1 is SGHTA and CDR2 FQGNSA. This CDR3 has 17 residues.

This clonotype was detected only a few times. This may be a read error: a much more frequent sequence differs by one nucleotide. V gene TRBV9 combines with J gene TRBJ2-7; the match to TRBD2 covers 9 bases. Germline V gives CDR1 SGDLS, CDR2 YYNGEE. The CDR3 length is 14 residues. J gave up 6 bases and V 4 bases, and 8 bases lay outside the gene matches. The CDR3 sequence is CASSTLAGPCEQYF. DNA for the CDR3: TGTGCCAGCAGCACCCTAGCGGGACCCTGCGAGCAGTACTTC.

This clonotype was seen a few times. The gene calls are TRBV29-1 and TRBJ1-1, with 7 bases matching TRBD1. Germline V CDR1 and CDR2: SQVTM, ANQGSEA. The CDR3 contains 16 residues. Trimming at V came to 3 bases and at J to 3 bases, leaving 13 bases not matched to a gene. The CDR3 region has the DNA TGCAGCGTTGATAGCCACAGGGGAATCGGGTACACTGAAGCTTTCTTT. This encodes CSVDSHRGIGYTEAFF.

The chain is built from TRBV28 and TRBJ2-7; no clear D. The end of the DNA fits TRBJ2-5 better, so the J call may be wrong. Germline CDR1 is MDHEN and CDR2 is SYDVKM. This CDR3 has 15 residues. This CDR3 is CASSFSLLIGETQYF. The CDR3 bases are TGTGCCAGCAGTTTCTCCCTTCTGATTGGGGAGACCCAGTACTTC.

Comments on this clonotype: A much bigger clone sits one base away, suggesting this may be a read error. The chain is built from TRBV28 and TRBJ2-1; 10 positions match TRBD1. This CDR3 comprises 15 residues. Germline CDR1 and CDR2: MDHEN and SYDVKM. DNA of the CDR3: TGTGCCGGCAGTTTATCTGACAGGGGGCGGAATGAGCAGTTCTTC. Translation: CAGSLSDRGRNEQFF.

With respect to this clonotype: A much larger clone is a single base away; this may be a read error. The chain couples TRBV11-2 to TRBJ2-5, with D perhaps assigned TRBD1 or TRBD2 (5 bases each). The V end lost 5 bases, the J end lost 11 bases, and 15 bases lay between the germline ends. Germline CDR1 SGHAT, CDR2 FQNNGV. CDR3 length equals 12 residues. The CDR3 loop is CASSRDEDEQYF. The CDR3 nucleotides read TGTGCCAGCAGCCGGGACGAGGATGAGCAGTACTTC. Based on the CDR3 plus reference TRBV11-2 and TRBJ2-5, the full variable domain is EAGVAQSPRYKIIEKRQSVAFWCNPISGHATLYWYQQILGQGPKLLIQFQNNGVVDDSQLPKDRFSAERLKGVDSTLKIQPAKLEDSAVYLCASSRDEDEQYFGPGTRLLVL.

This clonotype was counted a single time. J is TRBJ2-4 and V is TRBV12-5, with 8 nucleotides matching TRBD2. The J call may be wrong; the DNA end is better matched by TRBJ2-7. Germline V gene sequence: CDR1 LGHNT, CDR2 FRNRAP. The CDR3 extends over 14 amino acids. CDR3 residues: CASGYGGGLDEQYF. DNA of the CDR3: TGTGCTAGTGGATACGGGGGGGGTCTTGACGAGCAGTACTTC.

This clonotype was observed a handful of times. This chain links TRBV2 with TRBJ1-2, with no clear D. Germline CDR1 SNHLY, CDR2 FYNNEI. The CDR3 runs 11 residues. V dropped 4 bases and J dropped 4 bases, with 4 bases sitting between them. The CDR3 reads CASSVSYGYTF. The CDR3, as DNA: TGTGCCAGCAGTGTTTCCTATGGCTACACCTTC.

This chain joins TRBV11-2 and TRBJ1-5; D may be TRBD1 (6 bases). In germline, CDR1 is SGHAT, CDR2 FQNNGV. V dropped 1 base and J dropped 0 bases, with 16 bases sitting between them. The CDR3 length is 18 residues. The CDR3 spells CASSLGRGGTRSNQPQHF. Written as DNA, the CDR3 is TGTGCCAGCAGCTTAGGGAGGGGGGGAACGCGTAGCAATCAGCCCCAGCATTTT.

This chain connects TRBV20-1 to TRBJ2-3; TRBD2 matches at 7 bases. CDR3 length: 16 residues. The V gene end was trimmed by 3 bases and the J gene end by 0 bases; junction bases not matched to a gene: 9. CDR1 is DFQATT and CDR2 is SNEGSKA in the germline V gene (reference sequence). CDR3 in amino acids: CSASPSTSPSTDTQYF. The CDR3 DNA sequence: TGCAGTGCTAGTCCCTCGACTAGCCCAAGCACAGATACGCAGTATTTT.